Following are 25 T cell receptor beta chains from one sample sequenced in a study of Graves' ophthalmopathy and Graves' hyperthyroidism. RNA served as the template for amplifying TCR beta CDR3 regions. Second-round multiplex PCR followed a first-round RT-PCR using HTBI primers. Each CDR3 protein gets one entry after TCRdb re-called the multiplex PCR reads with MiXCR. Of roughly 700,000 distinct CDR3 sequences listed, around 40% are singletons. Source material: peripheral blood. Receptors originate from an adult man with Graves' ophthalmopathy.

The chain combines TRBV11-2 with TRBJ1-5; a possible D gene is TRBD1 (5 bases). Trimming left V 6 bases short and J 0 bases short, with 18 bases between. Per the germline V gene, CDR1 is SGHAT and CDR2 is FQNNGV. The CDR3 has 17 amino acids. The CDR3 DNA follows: TGTGCCAGCAGGGCCGGGACCCTTTACTATAGCAATCAGCCCCAGCATTTT. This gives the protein CASRAGTLYYSNQPQHF. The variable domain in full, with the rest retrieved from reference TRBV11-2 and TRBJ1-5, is EAGVAQSPRYKIIEKRQSVAFWCNPISGHATLYWYQQILGQGPKLLIQFQNNGVVDDSQLPKDRFSAERLKGVDSTLKIQPAKLEDSAVYLCASRAGTLYYSNQPQHFGDGTRLSIL.

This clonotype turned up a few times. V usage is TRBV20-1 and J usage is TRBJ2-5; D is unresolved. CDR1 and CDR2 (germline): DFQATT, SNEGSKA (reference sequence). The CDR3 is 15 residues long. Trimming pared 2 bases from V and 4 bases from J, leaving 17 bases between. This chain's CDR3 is CSARTTASLAETQYF. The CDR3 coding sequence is TGCAGTGCTAGAACTACGGCGTCCTTGGCAGAGACCCAGTACTTC.

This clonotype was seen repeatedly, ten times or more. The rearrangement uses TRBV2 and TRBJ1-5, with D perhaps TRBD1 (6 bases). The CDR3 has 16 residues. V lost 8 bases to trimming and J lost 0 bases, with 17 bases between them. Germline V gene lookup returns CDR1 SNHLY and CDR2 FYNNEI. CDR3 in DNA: TGTGCCAGCGGAGGGGGGGCAGGGTATAGCAATCAGCCCCAGCATTTT. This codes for CASGGGAGYSNQPQHF.

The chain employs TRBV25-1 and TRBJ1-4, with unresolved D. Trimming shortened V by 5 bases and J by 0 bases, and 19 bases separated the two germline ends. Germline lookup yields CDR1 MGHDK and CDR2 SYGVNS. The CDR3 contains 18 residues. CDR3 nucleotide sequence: TGTGCCAGCAGTTACTCCGTCAATTTCAGGACAACTAATGAAAAACTGTTTTTT. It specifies CASSYSVNFRTTNEKLFF.

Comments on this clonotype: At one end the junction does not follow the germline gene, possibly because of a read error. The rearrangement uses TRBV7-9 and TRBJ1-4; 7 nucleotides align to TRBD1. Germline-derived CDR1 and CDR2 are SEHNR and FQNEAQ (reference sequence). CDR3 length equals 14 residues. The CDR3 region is CASSRGGAEEKLFF. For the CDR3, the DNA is TGCGCCAGCAGTCGAGGGGGCGCTGAGGAAAAACTGTTTTTT.

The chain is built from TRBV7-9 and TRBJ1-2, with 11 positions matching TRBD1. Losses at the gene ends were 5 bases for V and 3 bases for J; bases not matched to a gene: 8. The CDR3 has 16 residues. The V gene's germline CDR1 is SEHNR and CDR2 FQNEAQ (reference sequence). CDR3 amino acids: CASSQGGTGGDYGYTF. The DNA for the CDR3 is TGTGCCAGCAGCCAAGGAGGGACAGGGGGAGACTATGGCTACACCTTC. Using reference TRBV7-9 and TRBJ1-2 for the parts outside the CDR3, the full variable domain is DTGVSQNPRHKITKRGQNVTFRCDPISEHNRLYWYRQTLGQGPEFLTYFQNEAQLEKSRLLSDRFSAERPKGSFSTLEIQRTEQGDSAMYLCASSQGGTGGDYGYTFGSGTRLTVV.

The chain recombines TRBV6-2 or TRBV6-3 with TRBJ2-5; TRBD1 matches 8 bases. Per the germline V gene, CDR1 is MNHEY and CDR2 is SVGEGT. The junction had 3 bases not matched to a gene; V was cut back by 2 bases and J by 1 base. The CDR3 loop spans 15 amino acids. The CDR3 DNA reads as TGTGCCAGCAGTTACGGACAGGGAGCCCAAGAGACCCAGTACTTC. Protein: CASSYGQGAQETQYF.

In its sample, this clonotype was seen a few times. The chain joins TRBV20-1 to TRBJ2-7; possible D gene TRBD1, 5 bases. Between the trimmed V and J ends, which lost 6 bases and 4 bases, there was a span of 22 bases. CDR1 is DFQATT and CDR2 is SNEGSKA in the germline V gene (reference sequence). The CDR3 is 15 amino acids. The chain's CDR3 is CSAISRARPPYEQYF. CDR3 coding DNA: TGCAGTGCGATCAGCAGGGCCCGACCCCCATACGAGCAGTACTTC.

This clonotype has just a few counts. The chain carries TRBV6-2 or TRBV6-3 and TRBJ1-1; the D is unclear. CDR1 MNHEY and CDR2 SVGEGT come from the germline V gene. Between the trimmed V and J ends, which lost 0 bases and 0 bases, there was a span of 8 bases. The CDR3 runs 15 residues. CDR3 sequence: CASSYSTGMNTEAFF. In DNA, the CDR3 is TGTGCCAGCAGTTACTCGACCGGGATGAACACTGAAGCTTTCTTT.

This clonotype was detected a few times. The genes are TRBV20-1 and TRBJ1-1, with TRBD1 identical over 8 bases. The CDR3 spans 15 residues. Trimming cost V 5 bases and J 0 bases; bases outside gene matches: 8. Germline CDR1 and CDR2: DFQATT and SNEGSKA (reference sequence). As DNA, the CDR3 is TGCAGTGCTTCTAGACAGGGGTGGTTGAACACTGAAGCTTTCTTT. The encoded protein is CSASRQGWLNTEAFF.

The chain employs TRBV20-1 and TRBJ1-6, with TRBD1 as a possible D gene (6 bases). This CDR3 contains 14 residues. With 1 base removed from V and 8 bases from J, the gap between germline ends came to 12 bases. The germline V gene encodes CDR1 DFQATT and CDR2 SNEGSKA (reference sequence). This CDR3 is CSARGDRSDSPLHF. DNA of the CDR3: TGCAGTGCTAGAGGTGACAGGTCGGATTCACCCCTCCACTTT.

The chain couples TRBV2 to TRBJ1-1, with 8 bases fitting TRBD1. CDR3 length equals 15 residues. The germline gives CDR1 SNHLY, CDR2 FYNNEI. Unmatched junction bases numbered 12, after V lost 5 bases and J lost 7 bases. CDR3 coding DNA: TGTGCCAGCAGTTACTCATCAGGGGGCCGAGGTGAAGCTTTCTTT. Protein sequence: CASSYSSGGRGEAFF.

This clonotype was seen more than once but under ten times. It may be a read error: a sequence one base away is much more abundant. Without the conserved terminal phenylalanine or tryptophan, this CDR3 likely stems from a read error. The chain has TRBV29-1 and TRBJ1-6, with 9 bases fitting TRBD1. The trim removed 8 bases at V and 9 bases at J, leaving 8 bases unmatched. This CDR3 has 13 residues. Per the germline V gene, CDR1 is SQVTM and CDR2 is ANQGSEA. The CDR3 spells CSSRTGDGSPLHS. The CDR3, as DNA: TGCAGCTCACGGACAGGGGATGGTTCACCCCTCCACTCT.

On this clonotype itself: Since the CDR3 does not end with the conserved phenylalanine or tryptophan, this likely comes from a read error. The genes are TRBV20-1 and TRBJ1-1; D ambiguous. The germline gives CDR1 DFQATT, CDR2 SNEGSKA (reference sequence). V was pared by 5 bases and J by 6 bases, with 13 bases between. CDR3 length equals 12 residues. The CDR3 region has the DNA TGCAGTGCTCCCGGGTATGTGGCTGAAGCTTTCCTT. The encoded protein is CSAPGYVAEAFL.

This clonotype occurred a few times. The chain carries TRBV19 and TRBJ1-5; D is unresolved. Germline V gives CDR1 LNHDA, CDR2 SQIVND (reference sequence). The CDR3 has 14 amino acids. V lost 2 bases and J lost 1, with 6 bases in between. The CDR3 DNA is TGTGCCAGTAGTATATACGGCAGCAATCAGCCCCAGCATTTT. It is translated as CASSIYGSNQPQHF.

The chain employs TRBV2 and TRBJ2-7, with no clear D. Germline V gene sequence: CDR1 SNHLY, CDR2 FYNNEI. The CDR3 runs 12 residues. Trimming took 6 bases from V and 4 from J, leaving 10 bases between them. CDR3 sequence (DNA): TGTGCCAGCAGCGAATGGGCGTACGAGCAGTACTTC. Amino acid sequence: CASSEWAYEQYF. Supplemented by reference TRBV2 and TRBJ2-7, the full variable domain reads EPEVTQTPSHQVTQMGQEVILRCVPISNHLYFYWYRQILGQKVEFLVSFYNNEISEKSEIFDDQFSVERPDGSNFTLKIRSTKLEDSAMYFCASSEWAYEQYFGPGTRLTVT.

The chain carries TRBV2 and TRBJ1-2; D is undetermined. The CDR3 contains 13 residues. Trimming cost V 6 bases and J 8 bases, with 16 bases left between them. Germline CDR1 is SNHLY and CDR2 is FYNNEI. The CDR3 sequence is CASSSNRHLGYTF. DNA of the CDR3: TGTGCCAGCAGCTCTAACCGGCACCTCGGCTACACCTTC. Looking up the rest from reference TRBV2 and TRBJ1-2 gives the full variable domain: EPEVTQTPSHQVTQMGQEVILRCVPISNHLYFYWYRQILGQKVEFLVSFYNNEISEKSEIFDDQFSVERPDGSNFTLKIRSTKLEDSAMYFCASSSNRHLGYTFGSGTRLTVV.

CDR3 coding DNA: TGTGCCAGCAGCCGACGGACCTTTGGCGAGCAGTACTTC. It specifies CASSRRTFGEQYF. The chain carries TRBV5-6 and TRBJ2-7, with D unresolved. Trimming removed 4 bases from V and 6 bases from J, with 14 bases in between. CDR1 and CDR2 (germline): SGHDT, YYEEEE. This CDR3 comprises 13 residues. The variable domain in full, completed from reference TRBV5-6 and TRBJ2-7, reads DAGVTQSPTHLIKTRGQQVTLRCSPKSGHDTVSWYQQALGQGPQFIFQYYEEEERQRGNFPDRFSGHQFPNYSSELNVNALLLGDSALYLCASSRRTFGEQYFGPGTRLTVT.

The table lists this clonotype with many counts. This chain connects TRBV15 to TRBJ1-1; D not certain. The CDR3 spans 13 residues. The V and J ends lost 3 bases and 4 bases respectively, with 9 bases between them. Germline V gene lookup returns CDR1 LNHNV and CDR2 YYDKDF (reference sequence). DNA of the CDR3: TGTGCCACCAGCAGGACGGACGGCACTGAAGCTTTCTTT. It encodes CATSRTDGTEAFF.

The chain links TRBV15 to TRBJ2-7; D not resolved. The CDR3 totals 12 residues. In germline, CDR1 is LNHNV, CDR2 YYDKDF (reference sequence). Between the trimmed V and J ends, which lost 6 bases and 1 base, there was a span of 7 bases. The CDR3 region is CATRVGSYEQYF. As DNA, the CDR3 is TGTGCCACCAGAGTAGGGTCCTACGAGCAGTACTTC. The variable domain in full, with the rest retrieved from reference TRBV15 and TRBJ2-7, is DAMVIQNPRYQVTQFGKPVTLSCSQTLNHNVMYWYQQKSSQAPKLLFHYYDKDFNNEADTPDNFQSRRPNTSFCFLDIRSPGLGDTAMYLCATRVGSYEQYFGPGTRLTVT.

CDR3: CASSPGPAVGLNETQYF. The DNA for the CDR3 is TGTGCCAGCAGTCCCGGACCTGCGGTGGGCCTTAATGAGACCCAGTACTTC. The V call is TRBV7-1, the J call TRBJ2-5; D is uncertain. TRBV7-1 is noted as an ORF with a role that remains uncertain. Deletions cut 6 bases from V and 5 bases from J, with 25 bases between. The CDR3 has 17 amino acids.

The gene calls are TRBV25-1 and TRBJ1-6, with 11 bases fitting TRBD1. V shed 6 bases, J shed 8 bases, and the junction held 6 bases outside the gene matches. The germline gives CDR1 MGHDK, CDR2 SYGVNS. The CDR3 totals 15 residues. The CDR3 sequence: CASSRTGGNYSPLHF. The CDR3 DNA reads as TGTGCCAGCAGCAGGACAGGGGGCAATTATTCACCCCTCCACTTT.

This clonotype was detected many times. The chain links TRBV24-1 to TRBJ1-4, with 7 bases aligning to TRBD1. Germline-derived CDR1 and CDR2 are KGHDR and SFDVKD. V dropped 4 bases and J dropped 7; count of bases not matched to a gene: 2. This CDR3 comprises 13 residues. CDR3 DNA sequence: TGTGCCACCAGTGACCACAGGGGTGAAAAACTGTTTTTT. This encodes CATSDHRGEKLFF.

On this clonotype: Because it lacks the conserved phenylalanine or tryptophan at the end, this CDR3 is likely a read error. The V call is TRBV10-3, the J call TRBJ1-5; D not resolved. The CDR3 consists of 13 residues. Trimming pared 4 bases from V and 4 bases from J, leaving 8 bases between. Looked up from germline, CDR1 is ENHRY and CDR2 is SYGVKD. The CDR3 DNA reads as TGTGCCATCAGTGCGACAATAAATCAGCCCCAGCATTCT. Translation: CAISATINQPQHS.

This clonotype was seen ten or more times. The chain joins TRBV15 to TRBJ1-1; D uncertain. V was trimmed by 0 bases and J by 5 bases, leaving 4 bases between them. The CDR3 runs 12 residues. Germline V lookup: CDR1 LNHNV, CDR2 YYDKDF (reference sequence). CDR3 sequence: CATSRDGTEAFF. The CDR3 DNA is TGTGCCACCAGCAGAGATGGGACTGAAGCTTTCTTT.